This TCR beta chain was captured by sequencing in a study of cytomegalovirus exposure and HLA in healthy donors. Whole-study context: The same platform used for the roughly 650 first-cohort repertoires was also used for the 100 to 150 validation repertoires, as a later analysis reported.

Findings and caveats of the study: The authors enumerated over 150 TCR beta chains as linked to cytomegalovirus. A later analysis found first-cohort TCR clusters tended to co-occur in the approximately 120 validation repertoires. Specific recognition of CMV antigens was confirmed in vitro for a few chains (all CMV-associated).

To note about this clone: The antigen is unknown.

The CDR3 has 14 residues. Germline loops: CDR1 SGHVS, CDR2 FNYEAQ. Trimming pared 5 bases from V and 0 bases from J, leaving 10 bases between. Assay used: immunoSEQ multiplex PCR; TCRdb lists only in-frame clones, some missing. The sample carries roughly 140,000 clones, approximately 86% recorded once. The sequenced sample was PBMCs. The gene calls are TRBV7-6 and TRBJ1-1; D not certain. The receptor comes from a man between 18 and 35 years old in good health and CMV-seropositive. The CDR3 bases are TGTGCCAGCAGCCCGACGGGGATGAACACTGAAGCTTTCTTT. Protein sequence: CASSPTGMNTEAFF.